Listed below are T cell receptor beta chains from one sample, sequenced in a study of cytomegalovirus exposure and HLA in healthy donors. Profiled with immunoSEQ multiplex PCR; TCRdb holds only in-frame clones, not every one. Of around 160,000 clones in the sample, over 60% were seen once. The specimen was PBMCs. These receptors came from a man aged 50-59 years in good health and CMV-seropositive. The CDR3 runs from the conserved cysteine through the conserved F or W. D genes are given only for firm matches. Clone size is not always given. Where it is, it says once, few, many or a class for expanded clones.

j_call d_call clone_size v_call cdr3_aa cdr3_nt
TRBJ1-5 TRBD1 NA TRBV6-5 CASSPYRGGQPQHF TGTGCCAGCAGCCCGTACAGGGGAGGACAGCCCCAGCATTTT
TRBJ2-3 TRBD2 once TRBV2 CASSPDLPGLAGGTADTQYF TGTGCCAGCAGTCCCGATCTACCGGGACTAGCGGGGGGGACAGCAGATACGCAGTATTTT
TRBJ1-4 TRBD1 once TRBV5-5 CASSPGQTNEKLFF TGTGCCAGCAGCCCGGGACAGACTAATGAAAAACTGTTTTTT
TRBJ1-2 NA once TRBV15 CATSRDRGANYGYTF TGTGCCACCAGCAGAGACAGGGGAGCTAACTATGGCTACACCTTC
TRBJ2-3 TRBD1 NA TRBV6-5 CASRTGTGFTDTQYF TGTGCCAGCAGGACCGGGACAGGGTTCACAGATACGCAGTATTTT
TRBJ2-5 TRBD2 NA TRBV7-2 CASSSSVRASGESGWYF TGTGCCAGCAGCTCGTCTGTTCGGGCTAGCGGGGAGTCCGGATGGTACTTC
TRBJ1-4 NA NA TRBV5-1 CASRPQGGNEKLFF TGCGCCAGCAGGCCACAGGGTGGCAATGAAAAACTGTTTTTT
TRBJ1-2 TRBD1 few TRBV6-1 CASRTGGKDGYTF TGTGCCAGCAGGACAGGGGGCAAGGATGGCTACACCTTC
TRBJ2-4 NA few TRBV18 CASSPSGSFPAKNIQYF TGTGCCAGCTCACCAAGTGGCAGTTTTCCAGCCAAAAACATTCAGTACTTC
TRBJ2-5 TRBD2 NA TRBV11-2 CASSFERTSGGQETQYF TGTGCCAGCAGCTTCGAAAGGACTAGCGGGGGCCAAGAGACCCAGTACTTC
TRBJ1-1 TRBD1 NA TRBV27 CASRLTGKAFF TGTGCCAGCAGATTGACAGGGAAAGCTTTCTTT
TRBJ1-2 NA NA TRBV18 CASSQGVFTF TGTGCCAGCTCACAGGGGGTATTCACCTTC
TRBJ1-6 NA once TRBV6-5 CASSRERDSPLHF TGTGCCAGCAGCCGAGAGCGGGATTCACCCCTCCACTTT
TRBJ2-1 NA few TRBV5-1 CASSLAGGEQFF TGCGCCAGCAGCTTGGCGGGGGGCGAGCAGTTCTTC
TRBJ1-5 NA NA TRBV29-1 CSVAGPNQPQHF TGCAGCGTTGCTGGCCCCAATCAGCCCCAGCATTTT
TRBJ1-1 NA NA TRBV6-6 CASSYNRVLGFAEAFF TGTGCCAGCAGTTATAACAGGGTTTTGGGGTTCGCTGAAGCTTTCTTT
TRBJ2-7 NA NA TRBV28 CASSPPTYEQYF TGTGCCAGCAGTCCCCCAACCTACGAGCAGTACTTC
TRBJ2-5 TRBD1 few TRBV5-1 CASSLEGQGSETQYF TGCGCCAGCAGCTTGGAGGGACAGGGTAGTGAGACCCAGTACTTC
TRBJ1-2 NA NA TRBV15 CATSRGGQNYGYTF TGTGCCACCAGCAGGGGTGGACAGAACTATGGCTACACCTTC
TRBJ2-2 NA NA TRBV10-3 CAISEAGYTGELFF TGTGCCATCAGTGAGGCAGGGTACACCGGGGAGCTGTTTTTT
TRBJ1-2 NA NA TRBV19 CASSSPGRNYGYTF TGTGCCAGTAGTAGTCCGGGGAGGAACTATGGCTACACCTTC
TRBJ1-2 TRBD1 NA TRBV7-9 CASSLARDRYYGYTF TGTGCCAGCAGCTTAGCAAGGGACAGATACTATGGCTACACCTTC
TRBJ2-1 NA NA TRBV7-9 CASSLRDSHEQFF TGTGCCAGCAGCTTGCGGGACAGCCATGAGCAGTTCTTC
TRBJ2-3 TRBD1 NA TRBV28 CASSSVLTGDITDTQYF TGTGCCAGCAGTTCCGTCTTGACAGGGGATATCACAGATACGCAGTATTTT
TRBJ2-1 TRBD2 NA TRBV5-4 CASSFQGGSYNEQFF TGTGCCAGCAGCTTTCAGGGAGGGTCCTACAATGAGCAGTTCTTC
TRBJ1-1 NA NA TRBV7-2 CASSLEVGVAFF TGTGCCAGCAGCTTAGAGGTGGGAGTAGCTTTCTTT
TRBJ1-5 NA NA TRBV6-5 CASSPFYPYQPQHF TGTGCCAGCAGTCCTTTCTACCCCTATCAGCCCCAGCATTTT
TRBJ1-1 NA NA TRBV15 CATSRDFGQGEAFF TGTGCCACCAGCAGAGATTTTGGGCAGGGGGAAGCTTTCTTT
TRBJ1-2 NA NA TRBV6-6 CASSYWQTYGYTF TGTGCCAGCAGTTACTGGCAAACCTATGGCTACACCTTC
TRBJ1-5 NA NA TRBV7-9 CASSEQESNQPQHF TGTGCCAGCAGCGAACAAGAAAGCAATCAGCCCCAGCATTTT
TRBJ1-4 NA few TRBV2 CASSVQGLLFF TGTGCCAGCAGTGTGCAGGGCTTACTGTTTTTT
TRBJ1-4 NA NA TRBV5-1 CASSFGIASTGFEKLFF TGCGCCAGCAGCTTTGGGATAGCCTCGACGGGGTTTGAAAAACTGTTTTTT
TRBJ1-3 NA NA TRBV10-1 CASSTTVSGNTIYF TGCGCCAGCAGTACGACAGTCTCTGGAAACACCATATATTTT
TRBJ2-7 TRBD2 NA TRBV9 CASSKTSEAYEQYF TGTGCCAGCAGCAAGACTAGCGAAGCCTACGAGCAGTACTTC
TRBJ1-4 NA NA TRBV5-5 CASSRRGATNEKLFF TGTGCCAGCAGCCGTCGGGGGGCAACTAATGAAAAACTGTTTTTT
TRBJ1-5 TRBD1 NA TRBV30 CAWSLQGAPRQPQHF TGTGCCTGGAGTTTACAGGGGGCCCCTCGTCAGCCCCAGCATTTT
TRBJ2-1 NA NA TRBV11-2 CASSLDLGVNEQFF TGTGCCAGCAGCTTAGATCTGGGAGTTAATGAGCAGTTCTTC
TRBJ2-7 TRBD2 NA TRBV7-2 CASSLYGGEGWYEQYF TGTGCCAGCAGCTTATATGGCGGGGAGGGGTGGTACGAGCAGTACTTC
TRBJ2-7 TRBD2 NA TRBV28 CASSSGGYYEQYF TGTGCCAGCAGCTCGGGAGGCTACTACGAGCAGTACTTC
TRBJ2-1 NA once TRBV7-2 CTSSLYSSSYNEQFF TGTACCAGCAGCCTATACAGTAGCTCCTACAATGAGCAGTTCTTC
TRBJ1-1 TRBD1 NA TRBV5-5 CASSKTGGTDTEAFF TGTGCCAGCAGCAAGACAGGGGGTACGGACACTGAAGCTTTCTTT
TRBJ1-1 TRBD1 NA TRBV29-1 CSVVLRQGGTNTEAFF TGCAGCGTTGTTTTACGACAGGGAGGAACGAACACTGAAGCTTTCTTT
TRBJ2-5 NA NA TRBV6-5 CASSEGLQETQYF TGTGCCAGCAGTGAGGGACTGCAAGAGACCCAGTACTTC
TRBJ1-2 NA NA TRBV11-2 CASSLENAFGYTF TGTGCCAGCAGCTTAGAAAACGCGTTTGGCTACACCTTC
TRBJ1-3 NA NA TRBV7-9 CASRGGPSSGNTIYF TGTGCCAGCAGGGGAGGCCCGTCCTCTGGAAACACCATATATTTT
TRBJ1-1 NA NA TRBV2 CASSEDWNTEAFF TGTGCCAGCAGTGAAGACTGGAACACTGAAGCTTTCTTT
TRBJ1-6 TRBD1 NA TRBV29-1 CSVGQGDSPLHF TGCAGCGTTGGACAGGGGGATTCACCCCTCCACTTT
TRBJ1-5 TRBD1 NA TRBV6-6 CASKGQGGQPQHF TGTGCCAGCAAAGGACAGGGGGGCCAGCCCCAGCATTTT
TRBJ1-6 NA NA TRBV5-8 CASNFGGSGYNSPLHF TGTGCCAGCAACTTTGGGGGCTCTGGCTATAATTCACCCCTCCACTTT
TRBJ2-1 TRBD1 NA TRBV6-6 CASRLRDSSYNEQFF TGTGCCAGCAGGCTCCGGGACAGTTCCTACAATGAGCAGTTCTTC
TRBJ1-1 NA NA TRBV29-1 CSVGGDEAGTEAFF TGCAGCGTTGGGGGGGACGAAGCGGGCACTGAAGCTTTCTTT
TRBJ2-1 NA NA TRBV6-5 CASSYSGGVSYNEQFF TGTGCCAGCAGTTACTCAGGGGGGGTCTCCTACAATGAGCAGTTCTTC
TRBJ2-3 NA few TRBV29-1 CSVRRGDTQYF TGCAGCGTCCGTCGGGGAGATACGCAGTATTTT
TRBJ1-1 NA once TRBV5-1 CASRGQMNTEAFF TGCGCCAGCAGGGGGCAGATGAACACTGAAGCTTTCTTT
TRBJ2-3 TRBD1 NA TRBV19 CASSETGGRTDTQYF TGTGCCAGTAGTGAAACAGGGGGCAGAACAGATACGCAGTATTTT
TRBJ2-5 TRBD2 once TRBV6-1 CASVEGGWATQYF TGTGCCAGCGTGGAGGGAGGGTGGGCGACCCAGTACTTC
TRBJ2-5 TRBD2 NA TRBV5-1 CASFAGTSGVETQYF TGCGCCAGCTTTGCCGGGACTAGCGGGGTAGAGACCCAGTACTTC